A single sample is the source of the 2 T cell receptor beta chains below, sequenced in a study of T cell changes during pregnancy in multiple sclerosis. Produced via immunoSEQ multiplex PCR; TCRdb's table is partial and in-frame only. The sample contains 93,000 or so clones, under 95% of which appear only once. The specimen was peripheral blood, collected before pregnancy. The receptors were sampled from a female donor with multiple sclerosis, enrolled in a pregnancy study.

The chain is built from TRBV5-1 and TRBJ1-1; 7 positions match TRBD1. The length of the CDR3 is 15 residues. Germline values: CDR1 SGHRS, CDR2 YFSETQ. V lost 3 bases to trimming and J lost 1 base; unmatched junction nucleotides: 6. CDR3 DNA: TGCGCCAGCAGCTCAAGACAGGGTCGGAACACTGAAGCTTTCTTT. Protein product: CASSSRQGRNTEAFF.

This chain uses TRBV5-1 with TRBJ1-4; 7 bases align to TRBD1. This CDR3 comprises 15 residues. After removal of 0 bases from V and 5 bases from J, the junction contained 4 bases not matched to a gene. Germline V gene sequence: CDR1 SGHRS, CDR2 YFSETQ. The CDR3 bases are TGCGCCAGCAGCTTGGGAGGGGGCGCGAATGAAAAACTGTTTTTT. The encoded protein is CASSLGGGANEKLFF.